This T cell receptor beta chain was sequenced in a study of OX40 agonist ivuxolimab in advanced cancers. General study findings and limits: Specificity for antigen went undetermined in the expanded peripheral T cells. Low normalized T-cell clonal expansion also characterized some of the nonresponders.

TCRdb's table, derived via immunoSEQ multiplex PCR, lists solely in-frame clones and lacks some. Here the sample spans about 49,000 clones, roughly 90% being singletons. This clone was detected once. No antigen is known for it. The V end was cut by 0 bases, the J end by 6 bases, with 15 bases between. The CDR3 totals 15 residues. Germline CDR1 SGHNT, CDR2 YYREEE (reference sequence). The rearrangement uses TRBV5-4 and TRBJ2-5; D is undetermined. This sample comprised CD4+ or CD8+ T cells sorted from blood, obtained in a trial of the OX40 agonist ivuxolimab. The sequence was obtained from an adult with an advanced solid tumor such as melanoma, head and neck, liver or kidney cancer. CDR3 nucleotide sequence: TGTGCCAGCAGCTTGGGCCCCGGGTCTAAAAAGACCCAGTACTTC. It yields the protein CASSLGPGSKKTQYF.